This T cell receptor beta chain was identified in a study of identifying expanded T cells in peripheral blood. The V gene lost 5 bases and the J gene lost 6 bases, with 14 bases spanning the gap. CDR3 size: 13 residues. The germline gives CDR1 LNHDA, CDR2 SQIVND (reference sequence). In this sample, this clone turned up a few times. Its antigen remains unidentified. Produced via immunoSEQ multiplex PCR; TCRdb's table is partial and in-frame only. This sample has 90,000 to 95,000 clones; 70% to 90% occur once, and the top ten carry under 6.5%. Study observations and caveats: Differentially abundant clones: around 1.2 between replicates, approximately 15 at around 14 days, more than 18 at four.

Collection occurred without any documented infections or immune events in donors. The genes are TRBV19 and TRBJ2-7; the D call may be TRBD1 or TRBD2 (5 bases each). The source material was blood. The sequence was collected from a person aged 18 to 70 in good health. The CDR3 DNA reads as TGTGCCAGTAGTGGCAGGGACCCCTCCGAGCAGTACTTC. This translates into CASSGRDPSEQYF.